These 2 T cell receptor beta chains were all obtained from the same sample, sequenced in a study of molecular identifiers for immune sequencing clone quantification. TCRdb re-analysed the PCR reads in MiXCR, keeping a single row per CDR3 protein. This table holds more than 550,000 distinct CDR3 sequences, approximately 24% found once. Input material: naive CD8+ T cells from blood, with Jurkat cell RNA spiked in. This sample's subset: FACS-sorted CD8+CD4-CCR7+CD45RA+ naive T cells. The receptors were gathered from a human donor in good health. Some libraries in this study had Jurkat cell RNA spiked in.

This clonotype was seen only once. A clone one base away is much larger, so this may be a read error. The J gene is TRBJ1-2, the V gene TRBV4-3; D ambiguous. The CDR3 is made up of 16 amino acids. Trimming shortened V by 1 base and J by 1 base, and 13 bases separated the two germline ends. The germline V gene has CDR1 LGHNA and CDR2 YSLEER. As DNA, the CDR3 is TGCGCCAGCAGCCAAGCTCGGGCCGGATTTAACTATGGCTACACCTTC. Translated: CASSQARAGFNYGYTF.

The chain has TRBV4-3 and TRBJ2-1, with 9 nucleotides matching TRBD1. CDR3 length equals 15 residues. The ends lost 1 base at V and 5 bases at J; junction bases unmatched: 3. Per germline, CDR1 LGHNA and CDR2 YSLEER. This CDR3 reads CASSQGTGANNEQFF. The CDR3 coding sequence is TGCGCCAGCAGCCAAGGGACAGGGGCTAACAATGAGCAGTTCTTC.